This section outlines one T cell receptor beta chain sequence together with its context. PCR primers comprised 60 Vbeta and 13 Jbeta primers. Sequencing used immunoSEQ multiplex PCR; TCRdb keeps in-frame clones, though not all of them. Recorded for this sample: 110,000 to 150,000 clones. The data stem from a study of cytomegalovirus exposure and HLA in healthy donors. The CDR3 consists of 13 residues. V gave up 5 bases and J gave up 7 bases, with 12 bases separating them. The germline gives CDR1 SGHVS, CDR2 FQNEAQ. Donors showed nominal health when sampled, although they likely had unrecorded immune exposures.

The sequenced sample was PBMCs. This sequence originates from a woman younger than 30 in good health and CMV-seronegative. The chain couples TRBV7-8 to TRBJ1-5; possible D gene TRBD1, 6 bases. The CDR3 DNA is TGTGCCAGCAGCCTCAACAGGGAACAGCCCCAGCATTTT. Translated, it gives CASSLNREQPQHF.